This T cell receptor (beta chain) was observed in a study of neurological immune-mediated disorders. Template-switch 5'RACE cDNA synthesis added a 10-nucleotide unique molecular identifier. TCRdb reanalysed the 5' RACE reads using MiXCR and keeps one entry per CDR3 protein. The repertoire holds tens of thousands of distinct CDR3 sequences, with approximately 10% as singletons. Maryland, USA blood bank volunteers served as healthy controls. From germline, CDR1 is SEHNR and CDR2 FQNEAQ (reference sequence). V was cut by 2 bases and J by 14 bases, with 13 bases left in between. The CDR3 consists of 12 residues. Notes on the study in general: Private repertoires in all groups were suggested by the finding that expanded clones across subjects shared no CDR3 amino acid sequences. Levels of TCR clonal expansion peaked in HTLV-1-associated myelopathy and reached their lowest in multiple sclerosis, under those of healthy controls.

There are many counts of this clonotype. Its specificity is not known. V gene TRBV7-9 combines with J gene TRBJ2-1; perhaps TRBD1 as D (6 bases). Sequenced sample: PBMCs. This receptor was obtained from a middle-aged man in good health. DNA of the CDR3: TGTGCCAGCAGCTTACAGGGGCCGGAGGAGTTCTTC. The encoded protein is CASSLQGPEEFF.